One sample yielded the 2 T cell receptor beta chains listed below, sequenced in a study of CD8 T cells in ankylosing spondylitis. TCRdb ran MiXCR on the 5' RACE reads and lists one entry per CDR3 protein. The sample consists of about 540,000 distinct CDR3 sequences, 10% to 15% of them appearing once. General study points: Within ankylosing spondylitis blood, a TCR beta motif made up of eight highly homologous variants appeared to be characteristic.

Their specific antigens are unknown. Sequencing input: blood, either unsorted or a sorted T cell fraction (not recorded which). Source of these receptors: a male donor with ankylosing spondylitis.

This clonotype showed up just a few times. The chain uses TRBV6-1 and TRBJ1-6; a possible D gene is TRBD1 (6 bases). Between the trimmed V and J ends, which lost 0 bases and 12 bases, there was a span of 15 bases. The V gene's germline CDR1 is MNHNS and CDR2 SASEGT. The CDR3 contains 15 residues. The CDR3 nucleotides read TGTGCCAGCAGTGAAGCGGGACACGGATCGAGACCCCTCCACTTT. It is translated as CASSEAGHGSRPLHF.

The rearrangement joins TRBV20-1 to TRBJ2-1; D uncertain. Germline-derived CDR1 and CDR2 are DFQATT and SNEGSKA (reference sequence). The V end was cut by 5 bases, the J end by 6 bases, with 8 bases between. The CDR3 is made up of 11 amino acids. Here the CDR3 reads CSAFRTNEQFF. In nucleotides, the CDR3 is TGCAGTGCTTTTAGGACCAATGAGCAGTTCTTC.